One sample yielded the 4 T cell receptor beta chains listed below, sequenced in a study of tumor-infiltrating lymphocytes in localized non-small cell lung cancer. This table comes from immunoSEQ multiplex PCR, and its TCRdb copy is limited to in-frame clones, with some not included. The data show roughly 7,100 clones, roughly 80% seen once. The specimen was lung tumor tissue. The receptors come from a human donor with non-small cell lung cancer.

This clone has only a few counts. This chain joins TRBV15 and TRBJ2-7; 12 nucleotides line up with TRBD2. The CDR3 runs 17 residues. V dropped 2 bases and J dropped 4; count of bases not matched to a gene: 9. CDR1 LNHNV and CDR2 YYDKDF come from the germline V gene (reference sequence). The CDR3 DNA reads as TGTGCCACCAGCAGAAGCCTAGCGGGAGGGGCGGGTTACGAGCAGTACTTC. Translated: CATSRSLAGGAGYEQYF.

The chain has TRBV6-5 and TRBJ1-1; 7 bases match TRBD1. The CDR3 totals 13 residues. V shed 2 bases and J 3 bases; nucleotides not matched to a gene: 0. Germline V gene data show CDR1 as MNHEY and CDR2 as SVGAGI. The CDR3 is CASSYQGDTEAFF. In DNA form, the CDR3 reads TGTGCCAGCAGTTACCAGGGGGACACTGAAGCTTTCTTT.

The rearrangement links TRBV12-5 to TRBJ2-2; the match to TRBD1 covers 9 bases. The CDR3 runs to 18 residues. Germline assignment: CDR1 LGHNT and CDR2 FRNRAP. J was trimmed by 0 bases and V by 2 bases; bases with no gene match: 7. Here the CDR3 DNA reads TGTGCTAGTGGTTTGACAACCCACAGGGGGCCGAACACCGGGGAGCTGTTTTTT. It yields the protein CASGLTTHRGPNTGELFF.

The rearrangement uses TRBV19 and TRBJ1-2, with D possibly matching TRBD1 (6 bases). The CDR3 has 12 amino acids. The germline gives CDR1 LNHDA, CDR2 SQIVND (reference sequence). Trimming shortened V by 7 bases and J by 2 bases, and 8 bases separated the two germline ends. The DNA for the CDR3 is TGTGCCAGTAAGGGGGGAAACTATGGCTACACCTTC. Its protein product is CASKGGNYGYTF.